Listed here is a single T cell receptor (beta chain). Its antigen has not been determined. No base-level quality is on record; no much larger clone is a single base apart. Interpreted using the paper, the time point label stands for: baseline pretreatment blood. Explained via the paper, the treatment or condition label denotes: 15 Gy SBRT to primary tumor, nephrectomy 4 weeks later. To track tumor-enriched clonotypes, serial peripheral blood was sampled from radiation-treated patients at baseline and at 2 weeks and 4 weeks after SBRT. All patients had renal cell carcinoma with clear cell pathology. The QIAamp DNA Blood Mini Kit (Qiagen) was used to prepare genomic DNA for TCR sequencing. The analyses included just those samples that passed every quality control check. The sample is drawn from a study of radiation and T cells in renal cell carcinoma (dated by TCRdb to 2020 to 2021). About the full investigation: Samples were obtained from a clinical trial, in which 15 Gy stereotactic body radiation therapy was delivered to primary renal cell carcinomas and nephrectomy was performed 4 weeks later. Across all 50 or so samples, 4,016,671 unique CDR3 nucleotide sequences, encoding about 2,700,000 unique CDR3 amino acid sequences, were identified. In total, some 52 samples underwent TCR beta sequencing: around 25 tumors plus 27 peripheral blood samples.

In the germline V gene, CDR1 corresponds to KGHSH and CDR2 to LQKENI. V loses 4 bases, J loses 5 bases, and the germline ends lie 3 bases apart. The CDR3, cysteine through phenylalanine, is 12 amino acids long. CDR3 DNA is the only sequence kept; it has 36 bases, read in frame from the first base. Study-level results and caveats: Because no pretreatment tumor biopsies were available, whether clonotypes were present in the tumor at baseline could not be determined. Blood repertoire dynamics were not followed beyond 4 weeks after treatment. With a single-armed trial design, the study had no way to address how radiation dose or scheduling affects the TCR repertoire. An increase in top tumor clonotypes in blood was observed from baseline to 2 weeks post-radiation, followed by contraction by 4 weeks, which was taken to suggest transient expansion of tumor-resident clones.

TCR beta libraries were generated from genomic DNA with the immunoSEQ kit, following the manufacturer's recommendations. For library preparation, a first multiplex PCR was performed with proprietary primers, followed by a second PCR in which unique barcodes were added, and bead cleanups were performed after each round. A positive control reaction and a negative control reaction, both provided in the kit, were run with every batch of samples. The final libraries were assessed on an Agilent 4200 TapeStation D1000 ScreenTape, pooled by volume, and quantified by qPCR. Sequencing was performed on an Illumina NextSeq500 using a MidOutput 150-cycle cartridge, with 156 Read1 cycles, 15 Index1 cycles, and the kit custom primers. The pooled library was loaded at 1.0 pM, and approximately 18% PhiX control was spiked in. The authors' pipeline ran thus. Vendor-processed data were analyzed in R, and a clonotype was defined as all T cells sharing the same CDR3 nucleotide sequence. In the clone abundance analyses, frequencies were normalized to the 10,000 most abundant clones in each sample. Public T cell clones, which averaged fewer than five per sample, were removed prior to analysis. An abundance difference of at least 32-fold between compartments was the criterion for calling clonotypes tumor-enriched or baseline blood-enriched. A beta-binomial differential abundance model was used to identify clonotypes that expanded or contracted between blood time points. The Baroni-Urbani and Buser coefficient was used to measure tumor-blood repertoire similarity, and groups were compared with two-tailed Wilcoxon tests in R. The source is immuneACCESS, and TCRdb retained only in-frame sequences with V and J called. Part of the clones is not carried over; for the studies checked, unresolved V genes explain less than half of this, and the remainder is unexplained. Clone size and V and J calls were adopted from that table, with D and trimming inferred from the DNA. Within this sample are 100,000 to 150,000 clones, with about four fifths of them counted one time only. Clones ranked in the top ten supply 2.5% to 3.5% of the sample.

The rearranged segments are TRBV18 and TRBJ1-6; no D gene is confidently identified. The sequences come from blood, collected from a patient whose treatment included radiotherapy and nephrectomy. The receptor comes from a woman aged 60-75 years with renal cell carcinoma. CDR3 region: CASSRDNSPLHF. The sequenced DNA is TGTGCCAGCTCACGGGATAATTCACCCCTCCACTTT.